This T cell receptor beta chain was obtained from a study of long-term antiretroviral therapy in people with HIV. The study's findings and limits: Pre-ART-expanded clones dominated the repertoire at all time points. Diversity remained lower than transplant donor controls, even though it increased after ART.

In each sample, 1-10 million cryopreserved PBMC were present before DNA extraction. A remark on this clone: Its specificity is unknown.

Version v3.0 of the immunoSEQ assay was performed at survey level. Generated by immunoSEQ multiplex PCR, the TCRdb table keeps only in-frame clones and is missing some. Of some 23,000 clones listed, around 80% were seen once; the top ten hold about 9%. CDR3 size: 13 residues. Germline V CDR1 and CDR2: ENHRY, SYGVKD. Between the trimmed V and J ends, which lost 2 bases and 8 bases, there was a span of 10 bases. The chain links TRBV10-3 to TRBJ2-1; D not resolved. The input for sequencing was unsorted PBMCs, taken 1.2 years after starting antiretroviral therapy. The receptor's source is a woman aged 35 to 49 with HIV. The CDR3 DNA sequence: TGTGCCATCAGTGAGAGGATCGGTGATGAGCAGTTCTTC. Translating gives CAISERIGDEQFF.